The rows below give T cell receptor beta chains drawn from one sample of a study of control samples from healthy donors and cancer patients. Repertoires were generated with immunoSEQ multiplex PCR, while TCRdb's copy carries only in-frame clones and drops some. This sample has some 120,000 clones; roughly 90% occur once, and the top ten carry 8.5% to 10%. Sequencing was carried out using blood. These receptor sequences come from a young man in good health. CDR3s include the opening cysteine and the closing phenylalanine or tryptophan. Each record gives: D gene, clone size, V gene, J gene, CDR3 protein, CDR3 DNA. The D gene is left open where the match is weak. Size values are once, few and many counts, or a class for expanded clones, and some rows have none.

>.|once|TRBV25-1|TRBJ2-7
CACGSGIEQYF
TGTGCCTGCGGTTCTGGCATCGAGCAGTACTTC
>.|few|TRBV7-3|TRBJ1-5
CASSPTGGGNQPQHF
TGTGCCAGCAGCCCCACGGGGGGCGGCAATCAGCCCCAGCATTTT
>.|.|TRBV20-1|TRBJ2-1
CSVGGGFEQFF
TGCAGTGTGGGAGGGGGCTTTGAGCAGTTCTTC
>.|.|TRBV2|TRBJ1-5
CASSLDSQGNQPQHF
TGTGCCAGCAGTCTAGACAGCCAGGGAAATCAGCCCCAGCATTTT
>.|few|TRBV7-9|TRBJ2-7
CASSLSYSAGQTTYEQYF
TGTGCCAGCAGCTTGTCATATTCGGCGGGACAAACAACCTACGAGCAGTACTTC
>.|once|TRBV10-3|TRBJ1-6
CAISGQGEGSPLHF
TGTGCCATCAGTGGGCAGGGAGAAGGTTCACCCCTCCACTTT
>.|.|TRBV25-1|TRBJ1-1
CASSEPGMNTEAFF
TGTGCCAGCAGTGAGCCAGGGATGAACACTGAAGCTTTCTTT
>.|.|TRBV6-5|TRBJ2-5
CASRVSDTGMAQYF
TGTGCCAGCAGGGTCTCGGACACCGGGATGGCCCAGTACTTC
>.|.|TRBV2|TRBJ1-2
CASTLTESINYGYTF
TGTGCCAGTACCCTAACAGAGTCTATAAACTATGGCTACACCTTC
>.|.|TRBV5-6|TRBJ2-5
CASSLPGFRVETQYF
TGTGCCAGCAGCTTACCGGGTTTCCGAGTGGAGACCCAGTACTTC
>.|.|TRBV12-3/TRBV12-4|TRBJ1-3
CASSLRNTIYF
TGTGCCAGCAGTCTCCGAAACACCATATATTTT
>.|.|TRBV4-1|TRBJ1-5
CASSQDRVTQPQHF
TGCGCCAGCAGCCAAGACAGGGTTACTCAGCCCCAGCATTTT
>.|once|TRBV5-1|TRBJ1-1
CASSLAPANTEAFF
TGCGCCAGCAGCTTGGCCCCAGCCAACACTGAAGCTTTCTTT
>.|.|TRBV4-1|TRBJ1-4
CASSQRARDTPNEKLFF
TGCGCCAGCAGCCAACGAGCGAGGGACACCCCAAATGAAAAACTGTTTTTT
>TRBD1|.|TRBV3-1/TRBV3-2|TRBJ1-2
CASSQDLRDSYGYTF
TGTGCCAGCAGCCAAGATTTAAGGGACAGCTATGGCTACACCTTC
>.|.|TRBV28|TRBJ1-5
CASQGGSNQPQHF
TGTGCCAGTCAAGGGGGTAGCAATCAGCCCCAGCATTTT
>.|.|TRBV27|TRBJ2-1
CASSLRALGHNEQFF
TGTGCCAGCAGTTTAAGGGCCCTGGGGCACAATGAGCAGTTCTTC
>.|.|TRBV5-1|TRBJ2-7
CASSLEQPTYEQYF
TGCGCCAGCAGCTTGGAACAGCCAACCTACGAGCAGTACTTC
>.|.|TRBV5-6|TRBJ1-2
CASSLGLGTNYGYTF
TGTGCCAGCAGCTTGGGGTTGGGGACTAACTATGGCTACACCTTC
>.|.|TRBV9|TRBJ1-2
CASSDTGANYGYTF
TGTGCCAGCAGCGACACGGGGGCAAACTATGGCTACACCTTC
>.|.|TRBV30|TRBJ2-7
CAWSVGIAYEQYF
TGTGCCTGGAGTGTCGGGATAGCGTACGAGCAGTACTTC
>.|.|TRBV18|TRBJ2-7
CASSSLRDSRNYEQYF
TGTGCCAGCTCGTCCTTGCGGGACAGCCGTAACTACGAGCAGTACTTC
>.|.|TRBV18|TRBJ1-1
CASSPYRDIRNTEAFF
TGTGCCAGCTCACCATACAGGGATATTCGGAACACTGAAGCTTTCTTT
>.|.|TRBV4-1|TRBJ1-2
CASSQNQAGPHYGYTF
TGCGCCAGCAGCCAGAACCAGGCAGGGCCTCACTATGGCTACACCTTC
>.|.|TRBV30|TRBJ2-2
CAWSVLSPGELFF
TGTGCCTGGAGTGTACTCTCGCCCGGGGAGCTGTTTTTT
>.|.|TRBV27|TRBJ1-4
CASSPGPRDYEKLFF
TGTGCCAGCAGTCCGGGCCCACGCGACTATGAAAAACTGTTTTTT
>.|few|TRBV7-8|TRBJ2-3
CASSSAAHPYSTDTQYF
TGTGCCAGCAGCTCGGCGGCCCACCCGTATAGCACAGATACGCAGTATTTT
>.|.|TRBV19|TRBJ1-2
CASKGLTHGYTF
TGTGCCAGTAAAGGCTTGACTCATGGCTACACCTTC
>TRBD1|.|TRBV6-1|TRBJ2-3
CASSEEKGAADTQYF
TGTGCCAGCAGTGAAGAAAAGGGGGCGGCAGATACGCAGTATTTT
>TRBD1|.|TRBV5-5|TRBJ2-2
CASSLRRQGAYPSTGELFF
TGTGCCAGCAGCTTGAGACGACAGGGGGCCTATCCATCCACCGGGGAGCTGTTTTTT
>TRBD1|.|TRBV6-5|TRBJ2-2
CASSPGTGNTGELFF
TGTGCCAGCAGTCCCGGGACAGGGAACACCGGGGAGCTGTTTTTT
>TRBD2|.|TRBV6-4|TRBJ2-3
CASRDGERGARDTQYF
TGTGCCAGCAGGGATGGGGAGCGGGGGGCCCGGGATACGCAGTATTTT
>.|.|TRBV9|TRBJ2-3
CASSSLAGNTDTQYF
TGTGCCAGCAGCTCCTTGGCGGGGAATACAGATACGCAGTATTTT
>.|.|TRBV6-5|TRBJ2-3
CASSYRGDKDTQYF
TGTGCCAGCAGTTACAGGGGGGATAAAGATACGCAGTATTTT
>TRBD1|.|TRBV18|TRBJ1-1
CASSPGQGAWTEAFF
TGTGCCAGCTCACCCGGACAGGGGGCATGGACTGAAGCTTTCTTT
>.|.|TRBV19|TRBJ1-5
CASSRGVGNQPQHF
TGTGCCAGTAGTAGGGGAGTGGGCAATCAGCCCCAGCATTTT
>TRBD1|.|TRBV7-9|TRBJ1-2
CASTQLQGPNYGYTF
TGTGCCAGCACCCAATTACAGGGGCCGAACTATGGCTACACCTTC
>.|.|TRBV11-2|TRBJ2-4
CASSLGFYRGLAKNIQYF
TGTGCCAGCAGCTTAGGCTTTTACAGGGGACTAGCCAAAAACATTCAGTACTTC
>TRBD1|.|TRBV7-9|TRBJ2-2
CASSTGTGASTGELFF
TGTGCCAGCAGCACGGGGACAGGGGCAAGCACCGGGGAGCTGTTTTTT
>.|.|TRBV30|TRBJ1-1
CAWGDWTTEAFF
TGTGCCTGGGGGGACTGGACGACTGAAGCTTTCTTT
>TRBD1|.|TRBV30|TRBJ1-6
CAWSIGQGHSPLHF
TGTGCCTGGAGTATAGGACAGGGACATTCACCCCTCCACTTT
>.|.|TRBV27|TRBJ1-6
CASSSISRGGNSPLHF
TGTGCCAGCAGTTCCATTTCTAGGGGAGGTAATTCACCCCTCCACTTT
>.|.|TRBV2|TRBJ1-3
CASSDYTESSGNTIYF
TGTGCCAGCAGCGACTACACAGAGAGCTCTGGAAACACCATATATTTT